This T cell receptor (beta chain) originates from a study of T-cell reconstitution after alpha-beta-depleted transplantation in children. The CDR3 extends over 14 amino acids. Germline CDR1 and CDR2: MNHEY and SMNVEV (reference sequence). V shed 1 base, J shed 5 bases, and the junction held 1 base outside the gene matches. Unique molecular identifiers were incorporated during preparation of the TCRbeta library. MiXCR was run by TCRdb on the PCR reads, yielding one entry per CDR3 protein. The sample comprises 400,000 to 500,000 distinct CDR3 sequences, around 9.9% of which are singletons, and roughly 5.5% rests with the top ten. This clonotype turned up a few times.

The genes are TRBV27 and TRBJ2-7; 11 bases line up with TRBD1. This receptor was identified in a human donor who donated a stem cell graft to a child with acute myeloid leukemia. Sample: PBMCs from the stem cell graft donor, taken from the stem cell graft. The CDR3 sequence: CASSLWTGGDEQYF. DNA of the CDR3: TGTGCCAGCAGTTTATGGACAGGGGGCGACGAGCAGTACTTC.